This TCR beta chain originates from a study of shared clonotypes between healthy human individuals. Across the whole study: Used for every donor were three CD4 naive, three CD4 memory, two CD8 naive and one CD8 memory plate.

There are 13 residues in the CDR3. Germline CDR1 is SGHDN and CDR2 is FVKESK. V was trimmed by 1 base and J by 3 bases, leaving 6 bases between them. Nashville, Tennessee was home to all donors, who were Caucasian adults. Replicate PCRs for sorted subsets used roughly 200 ng DNA; this equaled some 30,000 T cell genomes. Original data processing: From ImmunoSEQ came sequences covering only the junction and carrying no quality scores, so filtering differed. Sequencing used immunoSEQ multiplex PCR; TCRdb keeps in-frame clones, though not all of them. The V and J calls and the clone size are those of that table, but D and trimming were determined from the DNA. The data show around 200,000 clones, 80% to 95% seen once.

V gene TRBV14 combines with J gene TRBJ1-1; D ambiguous. The sequencing input was naive CD4+ T cells sorted from blood. Subset meaning: CD45RA+ positively selected. This TCR was recovered from a young woman in good health. The CDR3 sequence: CASSQGQYTEAFF. In DNA, the CDR3 is TGTGCCAGCAGCCAAGGCCAGTACACTGAAGCTTTCTTT.